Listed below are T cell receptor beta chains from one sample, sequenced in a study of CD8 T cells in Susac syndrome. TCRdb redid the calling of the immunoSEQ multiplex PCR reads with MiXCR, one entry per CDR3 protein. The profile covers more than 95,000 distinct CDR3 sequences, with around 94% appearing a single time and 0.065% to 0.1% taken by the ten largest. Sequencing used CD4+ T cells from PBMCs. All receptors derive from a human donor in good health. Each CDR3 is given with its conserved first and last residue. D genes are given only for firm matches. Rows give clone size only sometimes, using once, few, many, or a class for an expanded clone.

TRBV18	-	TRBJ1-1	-	CASSPLFMNTEAFF	TGTGCCAGCTCACCACTGTTCATGAACACTGAAGCTTTCTTT
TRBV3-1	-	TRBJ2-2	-	CASSHPYTGELFF	TGTGCCAGCAGCCATCCCTACACCGGGGAGCTGTTTTTT
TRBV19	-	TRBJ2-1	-	CASIGGTYNEQFF	TGTGCCAGTATTGGCGGGACCTACAATGAGCAGTTCTTC
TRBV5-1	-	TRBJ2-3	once	CASSFGGGGTDTQYF	TGCGCCAGCAGCTTCGGGGGAGGAGGCACAGATACGCAGTATTTT
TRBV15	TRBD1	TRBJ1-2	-	CATSRAGQGIYGYTF	TGTGCCACCAGCAGAGCCGGACAGGGGATCTATGGCTACACCTTC
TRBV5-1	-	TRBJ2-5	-	CASSANSQETQYF	TGCGCCAGCAGCGCTAACTCACAAGAGACCCAGTACTTC
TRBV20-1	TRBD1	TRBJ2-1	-	CSAWPGQGSYNEQFF	TGCAGTGCGTGGCCGGGACAGGGCTCCTACAATGAGCAGTTCTTC
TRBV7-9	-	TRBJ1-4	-	CASSFQGRIEKLFF	TGTGCCAGCAGCTTTCAAGGTCGGATAGAAAAACTGTTTTTT
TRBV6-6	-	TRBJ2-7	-	CASSWNEGEQYF	TGTGCCAGCAGTTGGAACGAAGGGGAGCAGTACTTC
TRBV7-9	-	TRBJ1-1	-	CASSLDSGTEAFF	TGTGCCAGCAGCTTAGATTCCGGCACTGAAGCTTTCTTT
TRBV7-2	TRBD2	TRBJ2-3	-	CASSYRGGDTQYF	TGTGCCAGCAGCTATCGGGGAGGGGATACGCAGTATTTT
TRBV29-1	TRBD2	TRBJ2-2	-	CSAGLAAGGELFF	TGCAGCGCCGGACTAGCAGCTGGCGGGGAGCTGTTTTTT
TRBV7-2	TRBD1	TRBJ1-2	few	CASSRDRVNYGYTF	TGTGCCAGCAGCCGGGACAGGGTGAACTATGGCTACACCTTC
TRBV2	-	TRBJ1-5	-	CASREGRNPNQPQHF	TGTGCCAGCAGAGAGGGACGAAACCCTAATCAGCCCCAGCATTTT
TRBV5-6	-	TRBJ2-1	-	CASRRVGDEQFF	TGTGCCAGCAGAAGGGTAGGTGATGAGCAGTTCTTC
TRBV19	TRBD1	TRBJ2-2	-	CASSTGGRGTATGELFF	TGTGCCAGTAGTACAGGGGGCCGCGGGACGGCGACCGGGGAGCTGTTTTTT
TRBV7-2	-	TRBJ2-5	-	CASRDGLNKETQYF	TGTGCCAGCAGGGACGGCCTTAATAAGGAGACCCAGTACTTC
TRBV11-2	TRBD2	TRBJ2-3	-	CASSSRGLAMSTDTQYF	TGTGCCAGCAGCTCCCGGGGACTAGCTATGAGCACAGATACGCAGTATTTT
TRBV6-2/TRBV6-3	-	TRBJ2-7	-	CASRRGGLLSSYEQYF	TGTGCCAGCAGGAGGGGAGGACTGTTAAGCTCCTACGAGCAGTACTTC
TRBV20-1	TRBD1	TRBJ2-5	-	CSASSGTGRETQYF	TGCAGTGCTAGCTCCGGGACAGGGCGCGAGACCCAGTACTTC
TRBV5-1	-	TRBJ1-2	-	CASSLGAGVYGYTF	TGCGCCAGCAGCTTGGGGGCAGGGGTTTATGGCTACACCTTC
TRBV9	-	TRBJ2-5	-	CASSVAKEETQYF	TGTGCCAGCAGCGTAGCTAAAGAAGAGACCCAGTACTTC
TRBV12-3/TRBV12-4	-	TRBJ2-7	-	CASSSRTRPYEQYF	TGTGCCAGCAGTTCGAGGACTCGTCCCTACGAGCAGTACTTC
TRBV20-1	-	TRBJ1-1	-	CSAKWRAGLNTEAFF	TGCAGTGCCAAATGGAGGGCTGGTCTGAACACTGAAGCTTTCTTT
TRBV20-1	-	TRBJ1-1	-	CSARDGLDEAFF	TGCAGTGCTAGAGATGGATTGGACGAAGCTTTCTTT
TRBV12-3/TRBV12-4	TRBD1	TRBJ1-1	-	CASSPGQGRAFF	TGTGCCAGCAGTCCCGGACAGGGAAGGGCTTTCTTT
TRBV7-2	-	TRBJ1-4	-	CASSLAGTNEKLFF	TGTGCCAGCAGCTTAGCGGGGACTAATGAAAAACTGTTTTTT
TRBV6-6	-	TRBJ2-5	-	CATTFHQETQYF	TGTGCCACCACCTTCCACCAAGAGACCCAGTACTTC
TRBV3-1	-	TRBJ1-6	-	CASSQLFNSPLHF	TGTGCCAGCAGCCAGTTATTTAATTCACCCCTCCACTTT
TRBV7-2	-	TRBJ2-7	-	CASSLAASREQYF	TGTGCCAGCAGCTTAGCCGCTAGTCGTGAGCAGTACTTC
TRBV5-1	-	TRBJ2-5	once	CASKREDRGTQYF	TGCGCCAGCAAAAGAGAGGACCGCGGGACCCAGTACTTC
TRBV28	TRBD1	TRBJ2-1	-	CASSYRGYEQFF	TGTGCCAGCAGTTACAGGGGCTATGAGCAGTTCTTC
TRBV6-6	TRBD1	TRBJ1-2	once	CASNFDRANGYTF	TGTGCCAGCAACTTTGACAGGGCTAATGGCTACACCTTC
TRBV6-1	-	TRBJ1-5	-	CASSGGGAAQPQHF	TGTGCCAGCAGTGGGGGAGGGGCCGCCCAGCCCCAGCATTTT
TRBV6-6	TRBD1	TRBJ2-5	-	CASSPNRDRGQETQYF	TGTGCCAGCAGTCCAAACCGGGACAGGGGCCAAGAGACCCAGTACTTC
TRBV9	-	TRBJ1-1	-	CASSRNMNTEAFF	TGTGCCAGCAGCAGGAACATGAACACTGAAGCTTTCTTT
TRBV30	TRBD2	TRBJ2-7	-	CAWSVPGLAGEQYF	TGTGCCTGGAGTGTACCCGGACTAGCGGGAGAGCAGTACTTC